This T cell receptor beta chain was profiled in a study of CD8 T cells in ankylosing spondylitis. General study findings and limits: Some of the motif variants had earlier been found in reactive arthritis patients' fluid and blood. A motif in TCR beta, a set of eight highly homologous variants, appeared characteristic of ankylosing spondylitis blood. Within peripheral blood, clones linked to disease were CD8+ and relatively rare.

A quantitative 5'-RACE method, one with molecular barcodes, was used to make TCR beta libraries. In TCRdb, the 5' RACE reads were re-called with MiXCR into one record per CDR3 protein. Altogether around 390,000 distinct CDR3 sequences are present, about a fifth being singletons, with the ten largest covering approximately 15%. This CDR3 contains 14 residues. CDR1 MDHEN and CDR2 SYDVKM come from the germline V gene. Germline trimming cut 8 bases from V and 5 bases from J; bases unmatched to any gene: 9. This clonotype showed up just once. Antigen specificity is unknown. The sequence derives from a male donor with ankylosing spondylitis. V and J are TRBV28 and TRBJ2-3; 8 positions match TRBD2. Sequencing was carried out using blood, either unsorted or a sorted T cell fraction (not recorded which). CDR3 DNA: TGTGCCAGCCTCCCGGGACTAGGCATAGATACGCAGTATTTT. Its translation: CASLPGLGIDTQYF.